This entry concerns a single TCR beta chain. Its antigen specificity is not known. Nothing much larger sits one base from this clone, and base qualities are not available. This record comes from a study of blood T cell repertoires in COVID-19 (dated by TCRdb to about 2020). About the full investigation: Collaborator samples came from the United States, Italy and Spain and covered acute and convalescent phases of COVID-19. The material from the prospective study consisted of cDNA or gDNA derived from T cells, B-cell-depleted T cells, or PBMCs. Subjects who had been exposed to COVID-19, were actively infected with it, or had recovered from it provided the deeply sampled blood TCRbeta repertoires that made up the dataset. The repertoires were released in a freely available public database meant as a resource for research on the immune response to SARS-CoV-2. The samples were drawn from two sources: the first 160 participants of the ongoing ImmuneRACE study, and 950 to 1,500 subjects contributed by 6 global collaborators. The sample metadata nearly always contained a de-identified subject ID, COVID-19 status, age in years and sex. Where available, HLA class I and class II types were obtained from metadata supplied by the sample provider rather than from assay-based typing.

CDR1 and CDR2 are drawn from the germline V gene: SGDLS, YYNGEE. There are 18 amino acids in the CDR3, from cysteine to phenylalanine inclusive. Only the CDR3 DNA is retained, 54 bases long and in frame from the first base. Trimmed from V: 0 bases; trimmed from J: 4 bases; junction bases lacking a gene match: 14. The collaborating institutions used their own protocols to collect whole blood in K2EDTA tubes. For TCRbeta analysis, collaborator samples were shipped as frozen whole blood, as isolated PBMCs, or as DNA extracted from either sample type. The paper as a whole reports these results and caveats: The quantity of clinical and demographic metadata differed by source and by participant and was supplied without curation.

TCRbeta CDR3 regions were amplified from genomic DNA by means of the immunoSEQ Assay, a bias-controlled multiplex PCR. Concerning the study's data processing: The number of nucleated cells in each sample was estimated from the amplification of reference gene primers within the assay. To quantify the absolute abundance of each unique TCRbeta CDR3 rearrangement, sequence reads were collapsed and filtered. For each sample, productive Simpson clonality was calculated by taking the square root of Simpson's diversity index across productive rearrangements. TCRdb obtained this table from immuneACCESS and retained in-frame rearrangements with V and J assigned. These tables miss some clones; where compared with another copy, unresolved V genes account for less than half of the shortfall, and the remainder is unexplained. For V, J and clone size, that table is used; D and trimming come from the DNA. The sample data list under 250,000 clones, and about 86% of these were observed just once. The ten largest clones take up 4.4% of the sample.

The clonotype originates from a middle-aged man with active or convalescent COVID-19. Sample: peripheral blood. The chain joins TRBV9 to TRBJ2-5; 8 nucleotides in the junction match TRBD2. The nucleotide sequence reads as follows: TGTGCCAGCAGCGTAGGTGGTAGCGGGGCAAAAGGGGCAGAGACCCAGTACTTC. This gives the protein CASSVGGSGAKGAETQYF.